These T cell receptor beta chains were read from a single sample in a study of OX40 agonist ivuxolimab in advanced cancers. TCRdb's copy holds only in-frame clones and misses some; the assay was immunoSEQ multiplex PCR. The sample consists of over 55,000 clones, around 94% of them appearing once. The input for sequencing was CD4+ or CD8+ T cells sorted from blood, taken in a trial of the OX40 agonist ivuxolimab. The origin of the receptors is an adult with an advanced solid tumor such as melanoma, head and neck, liver or kidney cancer. The CDR3 runs from the conserved cysteine through the conserved F or W. A D gene is named only where the DNA matches it firmly. The size entry is marked missing in some rows and otherwise reads once, few, many or a size class.

j_call v_call clone_size d_call cdr3_nt cdr3_aa
TRBJ1-2 TRBV7-8 . TRBD1 TGTGCCAGCAGCTCCGCCGGGACAGCCTACTCGCATGGCTACACCTTC CASSSAGTAYSHGYTF
TRBJ2-7 TRBV15 . . TGTGCCACCAGCAGAGGGCTAGAGCACGGGACTTACTCCTACGAGCAGTACTTC CATSRGLEHGTYSYEQYF
TRBJ2-7 TRBV4-1 . TRBD2 TGCGCCAGCAGCCAAGATCCGGGGGGCGAGCAGTACTTC CASSQDPGGEQYF
TRBJ2-7 TRBV27 . TRBD1 TGTGCCAGCAGTTTATTGGGGACAGGGGTCTACGAGCAGTACTTC CASSLLGTGVYEQYF
TRBJ2-1 TRBV7-2 . . TGTGCCAGCAGCTCAGATGCGGCTCTTGGGTACAATGAGCAGTTCTTC CASSSDAALGYNEQFF
TRBJ2-1 TRBV2 . . TGTGCCAGCAGTTCGGACAGCTACAATGAGCAGTTCTTC CASSSDSYNEQFF
TRBJ1-5 TRBV12-5 . TRBD1 TGTGCTAGTGGTGCAATAGACAGGGGGCAGCTTCAGCCCCAGCATTTT CASGAIDRGQLQPQHF
TRBJ2-5 TRBV6-5 . TRBD1 TGTGCCAGCAGTTACTCGGGACAGGGGGAGACCCAGTACTTC CASSYSGQGETQYF
TRBJ2-7 TRBV28 . . TGTGCCAGCAGTTTAGACGAGGGCCCGGTCGACGAGCAGTACTTC CASSLDEGPVDEQYF
TRBJ2-7 TRBV30 . . TGTGCCTGGAGTGGGGGGGTAACATCCAGCTCCTACGAGCAGTACTTC CAWSGGVTSSSYEQYF
TRBJ1-2 TRBV28 once TRBD1 TGTGCCAGCATTCGACAGGGGGTCTTTAACTATGGCTACACCTTC CASIRQGVFNYGYTF
TRBJ2-2 TRBV21-1 . . TGTGCCAGCAGCAAATTCGAGACAGGGGGTTCCACCGGGGAGCTGTTTTTT CASSKFETGGSTGELFF
TRBJ2-7 TRBV2 . TRBD1 TGTGCCAGCAGTGAACCAAGGACAGGGCTCTCCTACGAGCAGTACTTC CASSEPRTGLSYEQYF
TRBJ2-2 TRBV5-5 few . TGTGCCAGCAGTCCCGGGACGGGCGGCACCGGGGAGCTGTTTTTT CASSPGTGGTGELFF
TRBJ1-4 TRBV28 once TRBD1 TGTGCCAGCAGTCTCGGACAGGTTAATGAAAAACTGTTTTTT CASSLGQVNEKLFF
TRBJ1-6 TRBV6-5 few TRBD1 TGTGCCAGCAGTGGCACAGGGGGCGTGAATTCACCCCTCCACTTT CASSGTGGVNSPLHF
TRBJ1-1 TRBV9 few . TGTGCCAGCAGCGTAGGGTCAGGGAGTCCTGAAGCTTTCTTT CASSVGSGSPEAFF